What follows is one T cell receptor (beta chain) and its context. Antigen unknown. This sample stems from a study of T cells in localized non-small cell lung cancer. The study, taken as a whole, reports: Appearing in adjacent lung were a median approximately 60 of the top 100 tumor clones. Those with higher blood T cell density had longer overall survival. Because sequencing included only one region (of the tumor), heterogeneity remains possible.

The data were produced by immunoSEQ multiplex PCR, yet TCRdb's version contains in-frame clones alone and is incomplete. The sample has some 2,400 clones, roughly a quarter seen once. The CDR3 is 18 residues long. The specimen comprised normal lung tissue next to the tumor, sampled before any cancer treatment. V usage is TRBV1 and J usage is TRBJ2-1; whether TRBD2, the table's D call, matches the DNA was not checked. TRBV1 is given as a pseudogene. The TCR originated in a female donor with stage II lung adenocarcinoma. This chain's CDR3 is CASSQVGLAGSSYNEQFF. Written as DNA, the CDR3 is TGCGCCAGCAGCCAAGTGGGACTAGCGGGGAGCTCCTACAATGAGCAGTTCTTC.